The rows below give T cell receptor beta chains drawn from one sample of a study of PD-L1 blockade in urothelial cancer. Data came from immunoSEQ multiplex PCR; TCRdb stores just in-frame clones and leaves some out. The sample consists of approximately 14,000 clones, roughly 90% of them appearing once. Sequenced here: PBMCs, sampled around atezolizumab (anti-PD-L1) treatment. These receptors were taken from a man between 65 and 79 years old with urothelial cancer. Each CDR3 is given with its conserved first and last residue. Each record gives: J gene, clone size, V gene, D gene, CDR3 protein, CDR3 DNA. The D gene is left open where the match is weak. A clone size is listed for some rows: how often the clone was seen (once, few, many), or a class if it is expanded.

TRBJ1-1 | . | TRBV10-3 | . | CAISEQGMNTEAFF | TGTGCCATCAGTGAACAGGGCATGAACACTGAAGCTTTCTTT
TRBJ2-5 | . | TRBV5-1 | . | CASSPGVGETQYF | TGCGCCAGCAGCCCGGGGGTAGGGGAGACCCAGTACTTC
TRBJ1-4 | . | TRBV12-5 | TRBD1 | CASGLTWTGRVEKLFF | TGTGCTAGTGGTTTGACATGGACAGGTCGGGTGGAAAAACTGTTTTTT
TRBJ1-3 | . | TRBV6-5 | . | CASSYTWGDSGNTIYF | TGTGCCAGCAGTTATACATGGGGGGACTCTGGAAACACCATATATTTT
TRBJ2-2 | few | TRBV2 | . | CASSVSGELFF | TGTGCCAGCAGTGTTTCTGGGGAGCTGTTTTTT
TRBJ2-2 | . | TRBV6-5 | . | CASSYQRTERTGELFF | TGTGCCAGCAGTTACCAGAGGACAGAGAGAACCGGGGAGCTGTTTTTT
TRBJ1-4 | once | TRBV19 | . | CASSMFRGQRREKLFF | TGTGCCAGTAGTATGTTCCGAGGACAAAGGCGGGAAAAACTGTTTTTT
TRBJ2-7 | . | TRBV14 | . | CASSQVGSAYEQYF | TGTGCCAGCAGCCAAGTCGGCAGCGCCTACGAGCAGTACTTC
TRBJ1-5 | . | TRBV7-9 | . | CASSSGFQPQHF | TGTGCCAGCAGCTCCGGGTTCCAGCCCCAGCATTTT
TRBJ2-5 | once | TRBV4-2 | TRBD2 | CASSQALVGKGLAGGLRVETQYF | TGTGCCAGCAGCCAAGCTCTTGTGGGGAAAGGGCTAGCGGGGGGCCTCCGAGTGGAGACCCAGTACTTC
TRBJ1-5 | once | TRBV28 | TRBD1 | CASTPGGLGNQPQHF | TGTGCCAGCACACCAGGGGGTCTGGGCAATCAGCCCCAGCATTTT
TRBJ2-7 | . | TRBV19 | TRBD1 | CASTSQGAETGQQYF | TGTGCCAGTACCTCCCAGGGGGCCGAGACAGGCCAGCAGTACTTC
TRBJ1-1 | . | TRBV27 | . | CASSFGGLTEAFF | TGTGCCAGCAGTTTCGGGGGGCTGACTGAAGCTTTCTTT
TRBJ2-6 | once | TRBV9 | TRBD1 | CASGDSISGANVLTF | TGTGCCAGTGGGGACAGTATCTCTGGGGCCAACGTCCTGACTTTC
TRBJ1-6 | . | TRBV28 | . | CASSLSTGRNSPLHF | TGTGCCAGCAGTTTGTCGACAGGTAGAAATTCACCCCTCCACTTT
TRBJ2-5 | . | TRBV7-6 | TRBD2 | CASSTSPGLGGETQYF | TGTGCCAGCAGCACCTCCCCGGGACTAGGGGGGGAGACCCAGTACTTC
TRBJ2-2 | few | TRBV5-1 | . | CASSLPDSRPASTGELFF | TGCGCCAGCAGTCTCCCGGACTCCCGACCGGCGAGCACCGGGGAGCTGTTTTTT
TRBJ2-7 | . | TRBV5-4 | . | CASSLQGRSSYEQYF | TGTGCCAGCAGCTTGCAGGGAAGAAGCTCCTACGAGCAGTACTTC
TRBJ1-3 | . | TRBV5-1 | . | CASSLYGNSGNTIYF | TGCGCCAGCAGCTTGTACGGTAACTCTGGAAACACCATATATTTT
TRBJ2-3 | . | TRBV5-1 | TRBD2 | CASSGLAGGGDTQYF | TGCGCCAGCAGCGGACTAGCGGGGGGAGGCGATACGCAGTATTTT
TRBJ1-2 | . | TRBV7-9 | TRBD1 | CASSSRQGEGYTF | TGTGCCAGCAGCTCCCGACAGGGGGAAGGCTACACCTTC
TRBJ2-3 | once | TRBV15 | . | CATSTASNTQYF | TGTGCCACCAGCACCGCGTCTAATACGCAGTATTTT
TRBJ2-3 | . | TRBV5-1 | TRBD1 | CASSGQVTSTDTQYF | TGCGCCAGCAGCGGACAGGTTACTAGCACAGATACGCAGTATTTT
TRBJ2-3 | . | TRBV15 | TRBD2 | CATSRETSAIF | TGTGCCACCAGCAGAGAGACTAGCGCCATATTT
TRBJ1-5 | . | TRBV15 | . | CATSRDVQGMGNQPQHF | TGTGCCACCAGCAGAGATGTTCAGGGAATGGGCAATCAGCCCCAGCATTTT
TRBJ2-3 | . | TRBV7-2 | . | CASSLGGPGTDTQYF | TGTGCCAGCAGCTTAGGAGGGCCTGGCACAGATACGCAGTATTTT
TRBJ2-7 | . | TRBV9 | . | CASSVAGASYEQYF | TGTGCCAGCAGCGTAGCTGGAGCCTCCTACGAGCAGTACTTC
TRBJ1-2 | . | TRBV5-1 | TRBD1 | CASSSDGQGHGYTF | TGCGCCAGCAGCTCCGACGGACAGGGGCACGGCTACACCTTC